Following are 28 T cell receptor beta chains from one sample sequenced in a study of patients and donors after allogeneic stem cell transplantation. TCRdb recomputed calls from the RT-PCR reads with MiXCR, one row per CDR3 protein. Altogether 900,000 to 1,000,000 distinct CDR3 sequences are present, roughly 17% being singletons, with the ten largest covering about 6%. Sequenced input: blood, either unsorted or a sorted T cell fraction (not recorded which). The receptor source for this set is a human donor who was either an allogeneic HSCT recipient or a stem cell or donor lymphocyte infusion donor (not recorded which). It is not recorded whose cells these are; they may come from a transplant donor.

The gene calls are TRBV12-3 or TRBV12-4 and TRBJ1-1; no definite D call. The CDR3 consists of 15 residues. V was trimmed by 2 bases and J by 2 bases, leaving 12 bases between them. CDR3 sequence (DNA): TGTGCCAGCAGTTTAAGTCTAGCCAGCAACACTGAAGCTTTCTTT. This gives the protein CASSLSLASNTEAFF.

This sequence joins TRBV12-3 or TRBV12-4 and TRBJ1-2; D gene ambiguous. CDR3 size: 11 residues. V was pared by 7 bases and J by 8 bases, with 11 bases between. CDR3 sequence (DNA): TGTGCCAGCACCCGCTTCAGCGGCTACACCTTC. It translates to CASTRFSGYTF.

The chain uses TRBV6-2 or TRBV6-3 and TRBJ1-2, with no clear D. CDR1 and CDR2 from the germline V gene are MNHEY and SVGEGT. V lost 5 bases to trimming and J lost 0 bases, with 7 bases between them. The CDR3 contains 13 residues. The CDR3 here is CASSGSANYGYTF. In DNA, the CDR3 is TGTGCCAGCAGTGGATCCGCTAACTATGGCTACACCTTC.

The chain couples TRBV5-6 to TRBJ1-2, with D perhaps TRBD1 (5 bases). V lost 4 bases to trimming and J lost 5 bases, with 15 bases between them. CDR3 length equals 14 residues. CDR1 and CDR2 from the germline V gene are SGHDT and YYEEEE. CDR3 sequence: CASSPGARQYGYTF. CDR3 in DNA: TGTGCCAGCAGCCCGGGAGCTCGACAGTATGGCTACACCTTC. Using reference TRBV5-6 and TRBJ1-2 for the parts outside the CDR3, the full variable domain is DAGVTQSPTHLIKTRGQQVTLRCSPKSGHDTVSWYQQALGQGPQFIFQYYEEEERQRGNFPDRFSGHQFPNYSSELNVNALLLGDSALYLCASSPGARQYGYTFGSGTRLTVV.

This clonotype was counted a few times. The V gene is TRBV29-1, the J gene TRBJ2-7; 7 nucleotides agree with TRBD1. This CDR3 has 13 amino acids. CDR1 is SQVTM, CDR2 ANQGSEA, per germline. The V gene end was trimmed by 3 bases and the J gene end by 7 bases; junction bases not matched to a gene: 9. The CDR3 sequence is CSVDNRGSGEQYF. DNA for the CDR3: TGCAGCGTTGATAACAGGGGTTCTGGGGAGCAGTACTTC.

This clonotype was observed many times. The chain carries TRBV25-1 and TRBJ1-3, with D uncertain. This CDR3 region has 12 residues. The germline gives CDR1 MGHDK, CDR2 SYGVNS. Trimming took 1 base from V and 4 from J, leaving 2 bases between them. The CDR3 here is CASSESGNTIYF. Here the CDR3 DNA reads TGTGCCAGCAGTGAATCGGGAAACACCATATATTTT.

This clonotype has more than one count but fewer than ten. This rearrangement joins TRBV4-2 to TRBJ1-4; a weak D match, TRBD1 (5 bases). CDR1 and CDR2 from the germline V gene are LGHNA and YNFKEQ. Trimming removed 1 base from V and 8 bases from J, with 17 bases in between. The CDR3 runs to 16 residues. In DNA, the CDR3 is TGTGCCAGCAGCCAAGTTGAAAAGGGACGAGGGGAAAAACTGTTTTTT. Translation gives CASSQVEKGRGEKLFF.

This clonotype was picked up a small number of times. The CDR3: CAWSSGTRDNEQFF. CDR3 bases: TGTGCCTGGAGTTCCGGGACTAGGGACAATGAGCAGTTCTTC. The gene calls are TRBV30 and TRBJ2-1; 8 nucleotides align to TRBD2. Germline CDR1 is GTSNPN and CDR2 is SVGIG (reference sequence). Trimming at V came to 2 bases and at J to 5 bases, leaving 5 bases not matched to a gene. This CDR3 region has 14 residues.

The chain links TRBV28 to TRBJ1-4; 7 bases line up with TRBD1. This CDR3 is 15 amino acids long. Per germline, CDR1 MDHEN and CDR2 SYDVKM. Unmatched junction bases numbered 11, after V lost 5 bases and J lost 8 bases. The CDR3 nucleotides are TGTGCCAGCAGTCCCCCGACAGGGAAGGGCGAAAAACTGTTTTTT. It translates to CASSPPTGKGEKLFF.

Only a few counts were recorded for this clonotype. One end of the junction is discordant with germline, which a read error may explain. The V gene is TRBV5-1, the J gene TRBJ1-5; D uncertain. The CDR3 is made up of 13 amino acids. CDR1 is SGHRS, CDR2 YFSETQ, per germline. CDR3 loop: CASSSLVGQSQHF. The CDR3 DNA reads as TGCGCCAGCAGCTCGTTGGTTGGTCAGTCCCAGCATTTT. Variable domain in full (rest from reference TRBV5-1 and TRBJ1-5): KAGVTQTPRYLIKTRGQQVTLSCSPISGHRSVSWYQQTPGQGLQFLFEYFSETQRNKGNFPGRFSGRQFSNSRSEMNVSTLELGDSALYLCASSSLVGQSQHFGDGTRLSIL.

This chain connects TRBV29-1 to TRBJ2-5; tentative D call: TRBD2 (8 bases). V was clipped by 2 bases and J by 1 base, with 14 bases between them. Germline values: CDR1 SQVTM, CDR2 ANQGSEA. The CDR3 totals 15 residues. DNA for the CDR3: TGCAGCGTTGAATTCAGGGGGACTAGCCAAGAGACCCAGTACTTC. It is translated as CSVEFRGTSQETQYF. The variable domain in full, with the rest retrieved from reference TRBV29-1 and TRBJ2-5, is SAVISQKPSRDICQRGTSLTIQCQVDSQVTMMFWYRQQPGQSLTLIATANQGSEATYESGFVIDKFPISRPNLTFSTLTVSNMSPEDSSIYLCSVEFRGTSQETQYFGPGTRLLVL.

The CDR3 DNA reads TGTGCCAGCAGGGCCCTGGACGGTACTGAAGCTTTCTTT. Translation gives CASRALDGTEAFF. The chain carries TRBV12-3 or TRBV12-4 and TRBJ1-1; unclear D gene. Trimming left V 6 bases short and J 5 bases short, with 13 bases between. This CDR3 comprises 13 residues.

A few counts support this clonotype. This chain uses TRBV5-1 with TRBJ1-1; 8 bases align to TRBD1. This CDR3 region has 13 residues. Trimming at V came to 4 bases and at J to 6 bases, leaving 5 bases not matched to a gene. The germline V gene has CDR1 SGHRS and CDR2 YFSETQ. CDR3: CASSEDRAPEAFF. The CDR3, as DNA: TGCGCCAGCAGCGAGGACAGGGCTCCTGAAGCTTTCTTT.

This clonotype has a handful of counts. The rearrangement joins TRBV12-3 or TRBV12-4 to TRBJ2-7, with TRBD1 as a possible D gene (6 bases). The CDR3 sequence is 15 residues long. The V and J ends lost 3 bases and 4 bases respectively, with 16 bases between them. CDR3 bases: TGTGCCAGCAGTTTCCCCCCAAGGGGGAGATACGAGCAGTACTTC. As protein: CASSFPPRGRYEQYF.

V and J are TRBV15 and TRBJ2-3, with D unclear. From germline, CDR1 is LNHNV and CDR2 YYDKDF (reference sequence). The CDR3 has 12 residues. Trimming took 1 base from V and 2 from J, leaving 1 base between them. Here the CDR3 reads CATSRATDTQYF. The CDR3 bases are TGTGCCACCAGCAGAGCCACAGATACGCAGTATTTT.

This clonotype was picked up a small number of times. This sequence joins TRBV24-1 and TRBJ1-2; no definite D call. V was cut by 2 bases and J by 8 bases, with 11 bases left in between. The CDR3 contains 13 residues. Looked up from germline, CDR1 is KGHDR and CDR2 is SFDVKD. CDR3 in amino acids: CATSDCPTNGYTF. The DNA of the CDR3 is TGTGCCACCAGTGATTGCCCGACGAACGGCTACACCTTC.

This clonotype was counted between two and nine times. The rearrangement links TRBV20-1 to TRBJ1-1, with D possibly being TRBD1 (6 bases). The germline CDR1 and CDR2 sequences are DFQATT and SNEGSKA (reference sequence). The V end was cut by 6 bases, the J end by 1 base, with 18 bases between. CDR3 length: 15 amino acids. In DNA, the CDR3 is TGCAGTGCGGTTCCCCAGCGGACAGCGAACACTGAAGCTTTCTTT. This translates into CSAVPQRTANTEAFF.

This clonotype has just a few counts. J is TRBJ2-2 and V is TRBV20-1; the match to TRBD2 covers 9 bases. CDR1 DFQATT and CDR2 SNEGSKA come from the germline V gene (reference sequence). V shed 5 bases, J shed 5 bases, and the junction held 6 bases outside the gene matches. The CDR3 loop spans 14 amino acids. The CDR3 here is CSARSGRGTGELFF. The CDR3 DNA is TGCAGTGCTCGTAGCGGGAGAGGTACCGGGGAGCTGTTTTTT.

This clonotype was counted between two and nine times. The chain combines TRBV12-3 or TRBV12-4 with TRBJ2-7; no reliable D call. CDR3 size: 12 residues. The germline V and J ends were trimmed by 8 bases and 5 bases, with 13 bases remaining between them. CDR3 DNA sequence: TGTGCCAGCCGGAGTAGCATCGACGAGCAGTACTTC. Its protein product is CASRSSIDEQYF.

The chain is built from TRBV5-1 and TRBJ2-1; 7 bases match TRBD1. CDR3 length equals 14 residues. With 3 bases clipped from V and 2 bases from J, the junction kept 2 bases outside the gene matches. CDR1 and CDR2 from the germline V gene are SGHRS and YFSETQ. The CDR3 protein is CASSYGTAYNEQFF. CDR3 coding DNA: TGCGCCAGCAGCTACGGGACAGCCTACAATGAGCAGTTCTTC.

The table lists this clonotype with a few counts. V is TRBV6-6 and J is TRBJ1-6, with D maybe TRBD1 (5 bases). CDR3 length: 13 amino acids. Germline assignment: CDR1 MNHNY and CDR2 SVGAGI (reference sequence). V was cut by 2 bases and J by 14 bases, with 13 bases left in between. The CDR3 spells CASSYEGPGSLHF. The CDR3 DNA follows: TGTGCCAGCAGTTACGAGGGACCGGGCTCCCTCCACTTT.

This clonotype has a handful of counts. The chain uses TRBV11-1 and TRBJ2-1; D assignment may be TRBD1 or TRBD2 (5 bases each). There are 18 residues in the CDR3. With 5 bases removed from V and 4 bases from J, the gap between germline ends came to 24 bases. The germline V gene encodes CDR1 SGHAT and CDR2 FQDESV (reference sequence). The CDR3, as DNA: TGTGCCAGCAGCCCCCTGCCCGGGGACGGAGCTCTTTACAATGAGCAGTTCTTC. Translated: CASSPLPGDGALYNEQFF. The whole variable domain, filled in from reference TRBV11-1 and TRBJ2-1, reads EAEVAQSPRYKITEKSQAVAFWCDPISGHATLYWYRQILGQGPELLVQFQDESVVDDSQLPKDRFSAERLKGVDSTLKIQPAELGDSAMYLCASSPLPGDGALYNEQFFGPGTRLTVL.

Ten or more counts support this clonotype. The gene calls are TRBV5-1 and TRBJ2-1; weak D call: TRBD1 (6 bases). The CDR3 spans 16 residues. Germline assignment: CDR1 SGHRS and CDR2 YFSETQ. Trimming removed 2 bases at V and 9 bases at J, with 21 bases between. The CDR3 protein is CASSFSRGTGSSEQFF. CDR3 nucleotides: TGCGCCAGCAGCTTTTCGCGTGGCACAGGGTCCAGTGAGCAGTTCTTC. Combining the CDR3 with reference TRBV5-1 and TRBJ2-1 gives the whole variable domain KAGVTQTPRYLIKTRGQQVTLSCSPISGHRSVSWYQQTPGQGLQFLFEYFSETQRNKGNFPGRFSGRQFSNSRSEMNVSTLELGDSALYLCASSFSRGTGSSEQFFGPGTRLTVL.

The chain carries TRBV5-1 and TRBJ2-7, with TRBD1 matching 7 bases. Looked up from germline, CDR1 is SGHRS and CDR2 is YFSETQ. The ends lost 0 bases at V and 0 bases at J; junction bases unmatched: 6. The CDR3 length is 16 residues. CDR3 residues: CASSLGGQRNSYEQYF. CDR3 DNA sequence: TGCGCCAGCAGCTTGGGGGGACAGCGGAACTCCTACGAGCAGTACTTC.

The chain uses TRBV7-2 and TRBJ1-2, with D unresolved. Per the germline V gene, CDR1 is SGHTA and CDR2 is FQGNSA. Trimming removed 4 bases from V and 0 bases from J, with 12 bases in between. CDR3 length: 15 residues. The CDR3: CASSSRDSANYGYTF. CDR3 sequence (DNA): TGTGCCAGCAGCTCCCGGGATTCAGCTAACTATGGCTACACCTTC.

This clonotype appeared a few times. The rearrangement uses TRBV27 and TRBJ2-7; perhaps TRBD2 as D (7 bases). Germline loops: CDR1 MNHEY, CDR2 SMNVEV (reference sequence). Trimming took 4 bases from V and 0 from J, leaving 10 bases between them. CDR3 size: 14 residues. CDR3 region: CASSWGGPSYEQYF. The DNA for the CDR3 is TGTGCCAGCAGTTGGGGGGGCCCCTCCTACGAGCAGTACTTC.

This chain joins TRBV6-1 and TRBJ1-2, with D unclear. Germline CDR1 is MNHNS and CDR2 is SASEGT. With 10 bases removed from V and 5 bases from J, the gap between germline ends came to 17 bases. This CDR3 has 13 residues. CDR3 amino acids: CATRERAKYGYTF. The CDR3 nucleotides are TGTGCCACACGAGAGAGAGCCAAGTATGGCTACACCTTC.

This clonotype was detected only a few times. Here the CDR3 reads CASSNRDRGLEQYF. The CDR3 region has the DNA TGTGCCAGCAGCAACCGGGACAGGGGGCTTGAGCAGTACTTC. The chain links TRBV7-9 to TRBJ2-7, with 12 bases aligning to TRBD1. The CDR3 runs to 14 residues. The V gene's germline CDR1 is SEHNR and CDR2 FQNEAQ (reference sequence). Unmatched junction bases numbered 6, after V lost 5 bases and J lost 7 bases.